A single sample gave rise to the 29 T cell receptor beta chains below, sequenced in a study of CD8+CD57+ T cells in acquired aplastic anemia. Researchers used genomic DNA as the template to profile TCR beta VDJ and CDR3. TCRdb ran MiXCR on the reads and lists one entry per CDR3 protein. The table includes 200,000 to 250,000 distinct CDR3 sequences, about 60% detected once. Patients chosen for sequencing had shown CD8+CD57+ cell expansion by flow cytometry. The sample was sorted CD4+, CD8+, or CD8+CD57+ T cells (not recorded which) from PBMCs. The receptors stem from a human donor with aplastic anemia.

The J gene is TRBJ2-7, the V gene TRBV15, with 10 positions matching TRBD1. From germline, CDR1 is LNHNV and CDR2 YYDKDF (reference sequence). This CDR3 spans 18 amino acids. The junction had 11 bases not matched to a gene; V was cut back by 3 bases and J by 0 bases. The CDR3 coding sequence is TGTGCCACCAGCAGCTCCAGGTCGGGACAGGGGACCTCCTACGAGCAGTACTTC. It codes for CATSSSRSGQGTSYEQYF.

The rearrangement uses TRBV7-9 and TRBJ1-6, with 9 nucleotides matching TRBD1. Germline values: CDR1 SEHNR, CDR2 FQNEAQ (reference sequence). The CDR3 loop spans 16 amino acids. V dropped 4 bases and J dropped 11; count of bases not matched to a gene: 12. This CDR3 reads CASSSLQGANMTPLHF. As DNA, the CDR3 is TGTGCCAGCAGCTCTTTACAGGGGGCGAATATGACACCCCTCCACTTT.

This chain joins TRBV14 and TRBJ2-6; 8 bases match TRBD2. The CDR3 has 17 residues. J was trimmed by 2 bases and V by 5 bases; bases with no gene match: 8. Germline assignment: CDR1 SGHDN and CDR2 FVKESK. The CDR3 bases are TGTGCCAGCAGCGACGGACTAGCCTACGCTGGGGCCAACGTCCTGACTTTC. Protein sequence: CASSDGLAYAGANVLTF.

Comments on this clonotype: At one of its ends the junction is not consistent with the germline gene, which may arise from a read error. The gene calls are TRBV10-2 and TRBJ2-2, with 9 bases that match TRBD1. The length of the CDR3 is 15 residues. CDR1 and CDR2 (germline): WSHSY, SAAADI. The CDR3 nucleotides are TGCGCCTGCAGTGAGAGGACAGGGGAATCCGGGGAGCTGTTTTTT. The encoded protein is CACSERTGESGELFF.

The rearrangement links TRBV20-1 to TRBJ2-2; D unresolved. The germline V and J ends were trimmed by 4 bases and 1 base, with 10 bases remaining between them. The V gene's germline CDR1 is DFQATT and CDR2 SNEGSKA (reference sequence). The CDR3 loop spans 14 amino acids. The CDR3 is CSATLLLNTGELFF. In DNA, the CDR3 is TGCAGTGCTACTCTCCTATTGAACACCGGGGAGCTGTTTTTT.

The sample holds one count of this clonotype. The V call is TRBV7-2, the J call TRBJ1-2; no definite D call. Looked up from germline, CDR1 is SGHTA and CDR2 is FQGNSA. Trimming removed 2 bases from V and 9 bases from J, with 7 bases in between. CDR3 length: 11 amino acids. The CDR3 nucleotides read TGTGCCAGCAGCTTAAACAGTCGCTACACCTTC. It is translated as CASSLNSRYTF. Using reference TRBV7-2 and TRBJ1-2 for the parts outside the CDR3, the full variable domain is GAGVSQSPSNKVTEKGKDVELRCDPISGHTALYWYRQSLGQGLEFLIYFQGNSAPDKSGLPSDRFSAERTGGSVSTLTIQRTQQEDSAVYLCASSLNSRYTFGSGTRLTVV.

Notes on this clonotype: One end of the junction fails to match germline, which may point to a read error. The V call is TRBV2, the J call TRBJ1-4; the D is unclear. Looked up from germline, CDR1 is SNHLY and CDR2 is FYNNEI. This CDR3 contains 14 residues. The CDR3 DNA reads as TGTGCCGGCAGTGAGATTGCAACTAACGAAAAACTGTTTTTT. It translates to CAGSEIATNEKLFF.

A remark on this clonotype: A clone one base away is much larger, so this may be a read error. CDR3: CAWSSRIPGGNQPQHF. CDR3 nucleotides: TGTGCCTGGAGTTCTCGGATCCCTGGGGGCAATCAGCCCCAGCATTTT. The V call is TRBV30, the J call TRBJ1-5; D remains ambiguous. CDR3 length equals 16 residues. V lost 2 bases and J 2 bases, leaving 16 bases between the germline ends. CDR1 and CDR2 (germline): GTSNPN, SVGIG (reference sequence).

The CDR3 sequence is CASSGTHWYNSPLHF. The CDR3 DNA reads as TGTGCCAGCAGCGGGACTCATTGGTATAATTCACCCCTCCACTTT. The chain carries TRBV12-3 or TRBV12-4 and TRBJ1-6; possibly TRBD1 for D (5 bases). The CDR3 runs to 15 residues. Trimming took off 6 bases at V and 4 bases at J, with 13 bases between the two ends.

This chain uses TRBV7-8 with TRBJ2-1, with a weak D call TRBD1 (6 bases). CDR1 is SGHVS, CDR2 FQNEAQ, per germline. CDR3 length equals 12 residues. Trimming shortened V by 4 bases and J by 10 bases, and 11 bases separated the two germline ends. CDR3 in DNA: TGTGCCAGCAGCTCAGGGGTAAGGGAGCAGTTCTTC. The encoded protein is CASSSGVREQFF.

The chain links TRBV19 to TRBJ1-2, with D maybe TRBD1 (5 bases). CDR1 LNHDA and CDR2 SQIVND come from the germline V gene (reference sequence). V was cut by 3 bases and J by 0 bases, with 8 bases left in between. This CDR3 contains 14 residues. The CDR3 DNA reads TGTGCCAGTAGTATTGGGGGATCTAACTATGGCTACACCTTC. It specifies CASSIGGSNYGYTF.

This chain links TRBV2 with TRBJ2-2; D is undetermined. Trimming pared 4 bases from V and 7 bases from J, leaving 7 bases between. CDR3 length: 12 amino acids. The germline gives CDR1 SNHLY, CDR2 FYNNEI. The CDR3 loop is CASSGERGELFF. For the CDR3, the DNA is TGTGCCAGCAGTGGAGAGCGCGGGGAGCTGTTTTTT.

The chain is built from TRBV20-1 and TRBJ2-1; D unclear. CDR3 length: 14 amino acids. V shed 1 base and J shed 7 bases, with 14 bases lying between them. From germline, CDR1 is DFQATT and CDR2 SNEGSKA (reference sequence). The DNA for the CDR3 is TGCAGTGCTAGAGGATGGCGGCCGGGTAATGAGCAGTTCTTC. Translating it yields CSARGWRPGNEQFF.

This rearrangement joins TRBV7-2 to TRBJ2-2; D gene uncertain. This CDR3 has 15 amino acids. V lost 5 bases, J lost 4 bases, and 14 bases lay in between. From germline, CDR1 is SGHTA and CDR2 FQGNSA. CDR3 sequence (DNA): TGTGCCAGCAGCATCGCAGTGGCCGGCACCGGGGAGCTGTTTTTT. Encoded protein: CASSIAVAGTGELFF.

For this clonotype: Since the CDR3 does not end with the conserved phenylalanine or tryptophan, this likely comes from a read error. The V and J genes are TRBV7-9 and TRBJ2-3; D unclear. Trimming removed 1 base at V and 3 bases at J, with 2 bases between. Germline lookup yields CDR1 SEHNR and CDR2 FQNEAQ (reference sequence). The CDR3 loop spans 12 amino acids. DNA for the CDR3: TGTGCCAGCAGCTTAGAGACAGATACGCAGTATCTT. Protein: CASSLETDTQYL.

CDR3 in DNA: TGTGCCAGCAGCTTAGAGGTAAGGGGAGGGGCAGGGGTCACCTCCTACGAGCAGTACTTC. It is translated as CASSLEVRGGAGVTSYEQYF. The chain uses TRBV7-9 and TRBJ2-7; possibly TRBD2 for D (7 bases). Trimming cost V 1 base and J 0 bases, with 25 bases left between them. Looked up from germline, CDR1 is SEHNR and CDR2 is FQNEAQ (reference sequence). The CDR3 is made up of 20 amino acids.

Here the CDR3 DNA reads TGTGCCATCAGGGCTTTAGCGGGGGGGCCTCCCTACAATGAGCAGTTCTTC. Translating it yields CAIRALAGGPPYNEQFF. The chain combines TRBV10-3 with TRBJ2-1; 11 bases are shared with TRBD2. Germline V lookup: CDR1 ENHRY, CDR2 SYGVKD. Trimming removed 6 bases from V and 2 bases from J; junction bases left unmatched: 9. The CDR3 extends over 17 amino acids.

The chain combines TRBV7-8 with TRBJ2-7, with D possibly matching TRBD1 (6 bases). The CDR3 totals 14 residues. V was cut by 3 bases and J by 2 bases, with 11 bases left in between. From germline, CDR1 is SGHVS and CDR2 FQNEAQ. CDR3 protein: CASSFRGSPYEQYF. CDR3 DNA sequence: TGTGCCAGCAGCTTCAGGGGCAGCCCCTACGAGCAGTACTTC.

This CDR3 reads CASGVGGAYNEQFF. CDR3 sequence (DNA): TGTGCCAGCGGCGTAGGGGGGGCCTACAATGAGCAGTTCTTC. The V gene is TRBV2, the J gene TRBJ2-1, with D possibly matching TRBD2 (7 bases). The V end lost 8 bases, the J end lost 2 bases, and 13 bases lay between the germline ends. This CDR3 spans 14 amino acids. Germline V gives CDR1 SNHLY, CDR2 FYNNEI.

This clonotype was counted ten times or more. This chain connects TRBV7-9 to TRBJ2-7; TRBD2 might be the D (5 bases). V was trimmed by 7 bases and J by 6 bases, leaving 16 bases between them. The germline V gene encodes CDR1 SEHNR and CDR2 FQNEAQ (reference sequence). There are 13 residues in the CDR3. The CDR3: CASTLVEGGEQYF. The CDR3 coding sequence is TGTGCCAGCACCCTAGTCGAGGGCGGCGAGCAGTACTTC.

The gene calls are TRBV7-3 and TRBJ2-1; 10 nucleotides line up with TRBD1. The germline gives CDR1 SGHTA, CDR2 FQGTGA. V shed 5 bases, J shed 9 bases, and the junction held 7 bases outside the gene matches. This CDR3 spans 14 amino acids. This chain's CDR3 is CASSATGTGVEQFF. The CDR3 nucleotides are TGTGCCAGCAGCGCAACCGGGACAGGGGTTGAGCAGTTCTTC.

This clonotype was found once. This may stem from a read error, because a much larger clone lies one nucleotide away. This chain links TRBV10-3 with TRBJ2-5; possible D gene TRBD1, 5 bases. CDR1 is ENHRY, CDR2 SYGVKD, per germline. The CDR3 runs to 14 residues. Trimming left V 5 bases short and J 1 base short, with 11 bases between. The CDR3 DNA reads TGTGCCATCAGTTACTTGGGGCCCCAAGAGACCCAGTACTTC. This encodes CAISYLGPQETQYF.

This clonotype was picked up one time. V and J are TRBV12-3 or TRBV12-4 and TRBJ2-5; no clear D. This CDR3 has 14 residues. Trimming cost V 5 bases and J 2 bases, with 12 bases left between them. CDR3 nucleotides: TGTGCCAGCAGTGAGGACCGCCAGCAAGAGACCCAGTACTTC. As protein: CASSEDRQQETQYF.

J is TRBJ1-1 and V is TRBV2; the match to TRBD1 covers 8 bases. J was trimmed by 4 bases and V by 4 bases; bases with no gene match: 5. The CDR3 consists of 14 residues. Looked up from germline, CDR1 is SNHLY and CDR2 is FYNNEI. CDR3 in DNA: TGTGCCAGCAGTGGATCAGGGGGCCTCACTGAAGCTTTCTTT. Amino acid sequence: CASSGSGGLTEAFF.

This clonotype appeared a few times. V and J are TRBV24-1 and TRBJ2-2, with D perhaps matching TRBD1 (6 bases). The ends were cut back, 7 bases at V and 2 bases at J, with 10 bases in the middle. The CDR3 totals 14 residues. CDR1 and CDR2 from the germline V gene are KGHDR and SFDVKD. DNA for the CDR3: TGTGCCACCAGAAACAGGGCCAACACCGGGGAGCTGTTTTTT. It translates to CATRNRANTGELFF.

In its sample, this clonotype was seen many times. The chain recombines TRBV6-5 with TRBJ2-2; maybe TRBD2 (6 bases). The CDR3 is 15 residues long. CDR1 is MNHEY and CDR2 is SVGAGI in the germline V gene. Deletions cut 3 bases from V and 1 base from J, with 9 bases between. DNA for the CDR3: TGTGCCAGCAGTTATGTCGGGGGGAACACCGGGGAGCTGTTTTTT. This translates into CASSYVGGNTGELFF.

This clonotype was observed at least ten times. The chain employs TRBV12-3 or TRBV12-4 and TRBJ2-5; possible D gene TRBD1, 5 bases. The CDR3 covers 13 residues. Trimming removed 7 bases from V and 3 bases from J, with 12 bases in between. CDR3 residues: CASTQGSEETQYF. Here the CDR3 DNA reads TGTGCCAGCACCCAGGGAAGCGAAGAGACCCAGTACTTC.

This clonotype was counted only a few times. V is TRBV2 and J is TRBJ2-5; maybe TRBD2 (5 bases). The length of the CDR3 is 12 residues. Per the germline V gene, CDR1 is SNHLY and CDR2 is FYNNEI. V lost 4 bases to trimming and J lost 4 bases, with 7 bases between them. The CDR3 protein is CASSGEGETQYF. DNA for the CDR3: TGTGCCAGCAGTGGTGAGGGAGAGACCCAGTACTTC.

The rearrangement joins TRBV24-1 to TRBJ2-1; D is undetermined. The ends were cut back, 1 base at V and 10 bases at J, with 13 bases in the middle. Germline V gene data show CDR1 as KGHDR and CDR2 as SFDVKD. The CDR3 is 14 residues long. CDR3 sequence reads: CATSDFNLDHEQFF. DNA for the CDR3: TGTGCCACCAGTGATTTCAACCTGGATCACGAGCAGTTCTTC.